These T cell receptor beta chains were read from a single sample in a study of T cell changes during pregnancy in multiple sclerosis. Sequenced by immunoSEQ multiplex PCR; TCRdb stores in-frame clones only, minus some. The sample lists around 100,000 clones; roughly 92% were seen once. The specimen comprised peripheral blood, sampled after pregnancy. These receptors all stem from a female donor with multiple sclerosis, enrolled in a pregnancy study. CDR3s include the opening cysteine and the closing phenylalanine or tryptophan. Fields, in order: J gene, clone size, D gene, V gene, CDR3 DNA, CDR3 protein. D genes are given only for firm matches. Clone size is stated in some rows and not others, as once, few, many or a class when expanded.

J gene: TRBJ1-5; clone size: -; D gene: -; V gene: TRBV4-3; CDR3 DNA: TGCGCCAGCAGCCAAACGTGGAGGAGCAATCAGCCCCAGCATTTT; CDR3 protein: CASSQTWRSNQPQHF
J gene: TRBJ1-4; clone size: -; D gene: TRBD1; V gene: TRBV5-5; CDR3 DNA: TGTGCCAGCACCCGGGACAGTCATGAAAAACTGTTTTTT; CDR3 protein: CASTRDSHEKLFF
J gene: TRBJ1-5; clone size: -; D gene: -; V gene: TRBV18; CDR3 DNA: TGTGCCAGCTCACCCGACGGACTAAATCAGCCCCAGCATTTT; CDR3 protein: CASSPDGLNQPQHF
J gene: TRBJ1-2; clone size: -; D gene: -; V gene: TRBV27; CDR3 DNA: TGTGCCAGCAGCCCTTCGTGGGGGGCTAACTATGGCTACACCTTC; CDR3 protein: CASSPSWGANYGYTF
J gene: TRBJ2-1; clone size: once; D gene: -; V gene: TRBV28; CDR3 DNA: TGTGCCAGCAGCTCCCGACAGATGAGCTCCTACAATGAGCAGTTCTTC; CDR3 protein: CASSSRQMSSYNEQFF
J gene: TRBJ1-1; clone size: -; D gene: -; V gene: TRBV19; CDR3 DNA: TGTGCCAGTAGGGCTTTACAAGGACAGTACACTGAAGCTTTCTTT; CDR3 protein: CASRALQGQYTEAFF
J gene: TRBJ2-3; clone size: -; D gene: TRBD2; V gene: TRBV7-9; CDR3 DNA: TGTGCCAGCAGCTTAGGTAGCGGGGGGGAGACAGATACGCAGTATTTT; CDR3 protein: CASSLGSGGETDTQYF
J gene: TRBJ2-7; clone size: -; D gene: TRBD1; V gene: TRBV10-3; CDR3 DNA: TGTGCCATCAGCCCGGGACAGGGACCCTACGAGCAGTACTTC; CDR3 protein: CAISPGQGPYEQYF
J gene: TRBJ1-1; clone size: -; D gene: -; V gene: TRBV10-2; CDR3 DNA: TGCGCCAGCAGTGAATTAGACAGTGAAGCTTTCTTT; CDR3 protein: CASSELDSEAFF
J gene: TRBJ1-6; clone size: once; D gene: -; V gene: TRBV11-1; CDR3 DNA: TGTGCCAGCAGCGCCCGGGGTCCACCCCTCCACTTT; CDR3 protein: CASSARGPPLHF
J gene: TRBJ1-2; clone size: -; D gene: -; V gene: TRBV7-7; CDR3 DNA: TGTGCCAGCAGCTTAGCGTCGACAACAAGAGGCTACACCTTC; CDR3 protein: CASSLASTTRGYTF
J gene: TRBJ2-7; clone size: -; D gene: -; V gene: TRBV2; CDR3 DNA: TGTGCCAGCAGCGGGAGCTCCTACGAGCAGTACTTC; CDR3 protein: CASSGSSYEQYF
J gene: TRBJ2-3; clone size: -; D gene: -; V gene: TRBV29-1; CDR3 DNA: TGCAGCGTCCAGGGGTCAGATACGCAGTATTTT; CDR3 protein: CSVQGSDTQYF
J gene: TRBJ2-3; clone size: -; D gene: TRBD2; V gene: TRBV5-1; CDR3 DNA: TGCGCCAGCAGCTTGGGAGGGACTAGAAGCACAGATACGCAGTATTTT; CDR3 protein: CASSLGGTRSTDTQYF
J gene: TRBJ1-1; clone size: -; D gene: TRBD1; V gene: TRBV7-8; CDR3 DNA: TGTGCCAGCAGCTCACAGGGGATCCTGAACACTGAAGCTTTCTTT; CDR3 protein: CASSSQGILNTEAFF
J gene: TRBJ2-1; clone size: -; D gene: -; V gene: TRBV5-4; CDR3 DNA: TGTGCCAGCAGCCCCCGAGGATACAATGAGCAGTTCTTC; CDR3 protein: CASSPRGYNEQFF
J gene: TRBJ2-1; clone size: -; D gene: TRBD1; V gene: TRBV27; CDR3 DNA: TGTGCCAGCAGACGGACAGGGAACAATGAGCAGTTCTTC; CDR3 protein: CASRRTGNNEQFF
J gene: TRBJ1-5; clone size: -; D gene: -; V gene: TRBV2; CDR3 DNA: TGTGCCAGCAGTTTTGGACAGAGCCCCAATCAGCCCCAGCATTTT; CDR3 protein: CASSFGQSPNQPQHF
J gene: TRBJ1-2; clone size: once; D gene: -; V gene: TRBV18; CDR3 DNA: TGTGCCAGCTCACCGGACAGTAACTATGGCTACACCTTC; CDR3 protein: CASSPDSNYGYTF
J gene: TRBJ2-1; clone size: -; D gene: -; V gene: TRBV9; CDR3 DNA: TGTGCCAGCAGCGCCCCCCGGGGAACCTACAATGAGCAGTTCTTC; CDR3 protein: CASSAPRGTYNEQFF
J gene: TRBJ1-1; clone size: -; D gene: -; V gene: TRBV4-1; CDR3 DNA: TGCGCCAGCAGCCAGGGAATGACAGGGAACACTGAAGCTTTCTTT; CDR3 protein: CASSQGMTGNTEAFF
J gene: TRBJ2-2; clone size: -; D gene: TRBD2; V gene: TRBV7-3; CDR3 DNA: TGTGCCAGCAGCTTAAGGTTCCCCTCCAGCGGGAGAACCGGGGAGCTGTTTTTT; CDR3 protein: CASSLRFPSSGRTGELFF
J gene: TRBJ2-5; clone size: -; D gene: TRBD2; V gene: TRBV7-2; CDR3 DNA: TGTGCCAGCAGCTTTGGACTAGCGGAAGAGACCCAGTACTTC; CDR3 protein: CASSFGLAEETQYF
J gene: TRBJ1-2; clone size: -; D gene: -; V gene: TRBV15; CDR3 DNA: TGTGCCACCAGCAGGCGAGAGGGCAACTATGGCTACACCTTC; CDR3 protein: CATSRREGNYGYTF
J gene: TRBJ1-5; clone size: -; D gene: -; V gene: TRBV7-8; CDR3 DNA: TGTGCCAGCAGCTTAGTCGGGGGGCTGAGGAATCAGCCCCAGCATTTT; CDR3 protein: CASSLVGGLRNQPQHF
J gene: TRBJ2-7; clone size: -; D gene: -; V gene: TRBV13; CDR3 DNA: TGTGCCAGCACCCTAAGGCGAAGGGGGCGGGGTGAGCAGTACTTC; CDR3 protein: CASTLRRRGRGEQYF
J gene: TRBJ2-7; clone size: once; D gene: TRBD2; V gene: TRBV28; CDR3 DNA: TGTGCCAGCAGTGGGATCATCGCGTATAGCGGGTCCTACGAGCAGTACTTC; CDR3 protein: CASSGIIAYSGSYEQYF
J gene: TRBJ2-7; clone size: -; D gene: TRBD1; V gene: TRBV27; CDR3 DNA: TGTGCCAGCAGTTCCCCCGGACAGGGTTCCTACGAGCAGTACTTC; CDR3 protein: CASSSPGQGSYEQYF
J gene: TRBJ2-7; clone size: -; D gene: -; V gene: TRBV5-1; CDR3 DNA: TGCGCCAGCAGCTTGAGCACCTCCTACGAGCAGTACTTC; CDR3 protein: CASSLSTSYEQYF